These 4 T cell receptor beta chains were sequenced from one sample in a study of blood T cells in healthy people across ages. Together with a sample-barcoded 5' primer, a J-beta primer mix was included in a second PCR lasting roughly 6 to 12 cycles. TCRdb reanalysed the 5' RACE reads using MiXCR and keeps one entry per CDR3 protein. The data show 800,000 to 1,300,000 distinct CDR3 sequences, with about 25% seen just once and less than 0.75% held by the top ten. These same records also appear under a second study, on T cells of mothers and their children.

The specimen sequenced was blood. Every receptor here comes from a girl aged 2 to 9 in good health.

In its sample, this clonotype was seen a few times. The chain uses TRBV7-9 and TRBJ2-1; D assignment may be TRBD1 or TRBD2 (5 bases each). In germline, CDR1 is SEHNR, CDR2 FQNEAQ (reference sequence). Trimming left V 8 bases short and J 4 bases short, with 18 bases between. The CDR3 is 15 residues long. The CDR3: CASVSGTKGYNEQFF. CDR3 DNA: TGTGCCAGCGTTTCCGGGACCAAAGGATACAATGAGCAGTTCTTC. The full variable domain, its missing parts supplied by reference TRBV7-9 and TRBJ2-1, is DTGVSQNPRHKITKRGQNVTFRCDPISEHNRLYWYRQTLGQGPEFLTYFQNEAQLEKSRLLSDRFSAERPKGSFSTLEIQRTEQGDSAMYLCASVSGTKGYNEQFFGPGTRLTVL.

This clonotype showed up just a few times. The V and J genes are TRBV24-1 and TRBJ2-1; 8 positions match TRBD2. This CDR3 has 16 amino acids. The V segment lost 2 bases and the J segment 5 bases; nucleotides outside the gene matches: 7. Germline V gene data show CDR1 as KGHDR and CDR2 as SFDVKD. The chain's CDR3 is CATSDSGLGLHNEQFF. In nucleotides, the CDR3 is TGTGCCACCAGTGATTCGGGACTAGGGCTCCACAATGAGCAGTTCTTC.

The chain joins TRBV7-9 to TRBJ1-1, with no clear D. The CDR3 sequence is 15 residues long. V gave up 4 bases and J gave up 0 bases, with 12 bases separating them. Germline-derived CDR1 and CDR2 are SEHNR and FQNEAQ (reference sequence). The CDR3 nucleotides read TGTGCCAGCAGCTCAAGGGTAGACCTGAACACTGAAGCTTTCTTT. Translated, it gives CASSSRVDLNTEAFF.

This chain connects TRBV2 to TRBJ1-1; no reliable D call. With 8 bases removed from V and 4 bases from J, the gap between germline ends came to 11 bases. Per germline, CDR1 SNHLY and CDR2 FYNNEI. This CDR3 contains 12 residues. The CDR3 loop is CASGLRATEAFF. For the CDR3, the DNA is TGTGCCAGCGGTCTAAGAGCCACTGAAGCTTTCTTT.